Listed below are T cell receptor beta chains from one sample, sequenced in a study of blood T cell repertoires in COVID-19. TCRdb's table, derived via immunoSEQ multiplex PCR, lists solely in-frame clones and lacks some. The sample comprises a few hundred thousand clones, 80% to 85% of which are singletons, and 15% to 19% rests with the top ten. Sequencing used peripheral blood. The receptors shown here come from a person aged 65-85 years with COVID-19, enrolled during active disease. Both conserved end residues are part of each CDR3. The D gene is left open where the match is weak. Not every row has a clone size; where given, it reads once, few, many or a size class.

j_call,clone_size,v_call,d_call,cdr3_nt,cdr3_aa
TRBJ1-1,.,TRBV7-2,TRBD1,TGTGCCAGCAGCTTAGGACAGGGGGTAGGCACTGAAGCTTTCTTT,CASSLGQGVGTEAFF
TRBJ2-2,.,TRBV11-3,.,TGTGCCAGCAGCTTAGGGTACAGGGCCAAGGACACCGGGGAGCTGTTTTTT,CASSLGYRAKDTGELFF
TRBJ1-5,few,TRBV5-1,.,TGCGCCAGCAGCTTGGACGGCAGGGCAGAACAGCCCCAGCATTTT,CASSLDGRAEQPQHF
TRBJ1-5,.,TRBV13,.,TGTGCCAGCAGCTTATTTGGGCGAGTTGGTGGACAGCCCCAGCATTTT,CASSLFGRVGGQPQHF
TRBJ1-1,.,TRBV7-9,.,TGTGCCAGCAGCTTATATTTTGAAGCTTTCTTT,CASSLYFEAFF
TRBJ1-1,.,TRBV30,.,TGTGCCTGGAGCGCGGGGAACAGAAAAAACACTGAAGCTTTCTTT,CAWSAGNRKNTEAFF
TRBJ2-7,.,TRBV5-6,TRBD1,TGTGCCAGCAGCTGGGGACAGTACTACGAGCAGTACTTC,CASSWGQYYEQYF
TRBJ1-2,.,TRBV7-9,.,TGTGCCAGCAGCGCGGACACCCTTGAGAGATATGGCTACACCTTC,CASSADTLERYGYTF
TRBJ2-2,.,TRBV6-6,.,TGTGCCAGCAGTCGCTTCGTACAGATTACGAACACCGGGGAGCTGTTTTTT,CASSRFVQITNTGELFF
TRBJ1-5,.,TRBV10-3,TRBD1,TGTGCCATCGGCAGGGGGCTCGATCAGCCCCAGCATTTT,CAIGRGLDQPQHF
TRBJ2-2,.,TRBV2,TRBD2,TGTGCCAGCAGCGCCCTGGGACTAGGCACCGGGGAGCTGTTTTTT,CASSALGLGTGELFF
TRBJ2-3,.,TRBV9,TRBD2,TGTGCCAGCATGGGTCTAGCGGATAGCACAGATACGCAGTATTTT,CASMGLADSTDTQYF
TRBJ2-2,once,TRBV7-2,.,TGTGCCAGCAGCGGGCAGAACACCGGGGAGCTGTTTTTT,CASSGQNTGELFF
TRBJ2-5,.,TRBV6-5,TRBD2,TGTGCCAGCAGTCGGACTAGCGGGGAACAAGAGACCCAGTACTTC,CASSRTSGEQETQYF
TRBJ2-1,.,TRBV3-1/TRBV3-2,TRBD1,TGTGCCAGCAGCCCTTATACCGGGACAGGGGCGATAGGCGAACCCAATGAGCAGTTCTTC,CASSPYTGTGAIGEPNEQFF
TRBJ2-3,.,TRBV6-5,TRBD1,TGTGCCAGCCGAAGTTCCGGGACAGGGCTAGATACGCAGTATTTT,CASRSSGTGLDTQYF
TRBJ1-2,.,TRBV28,.,TGTGCCAGCAGTGCGAATGGCTACACCTTC,CASSANGYTF
TRBJ2-1,.,TRBV10-3,TRBD2,TGTGCCATCAGATCTCCTAGCGGGGGGAATGAGCAGTTCTTC,CAIRSPSGGNEQFF